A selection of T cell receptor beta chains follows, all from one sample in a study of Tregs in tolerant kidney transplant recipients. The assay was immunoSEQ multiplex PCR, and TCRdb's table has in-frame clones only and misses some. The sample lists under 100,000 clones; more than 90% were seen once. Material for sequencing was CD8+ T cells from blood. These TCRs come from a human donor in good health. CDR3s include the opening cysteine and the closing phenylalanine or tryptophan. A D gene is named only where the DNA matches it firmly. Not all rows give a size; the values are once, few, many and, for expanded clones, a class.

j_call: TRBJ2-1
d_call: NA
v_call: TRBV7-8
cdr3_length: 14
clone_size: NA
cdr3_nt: TGTGCCAGCAGCTTGGAGGGTATCTACAATGAGCAGTTCTTC
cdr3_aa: CASSLEGIYNEQFF

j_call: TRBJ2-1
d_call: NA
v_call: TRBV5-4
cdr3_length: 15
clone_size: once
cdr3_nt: TGTGCCAGCAGCGCTGGGACATTTGGGCACAATGAGCAGTTCTTC
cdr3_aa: CASSAGTFGHNEQFF

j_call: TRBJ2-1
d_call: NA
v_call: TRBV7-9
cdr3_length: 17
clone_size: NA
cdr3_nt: TGTGCCAGCAGCTTAGCCCTCGGAGGGCCTTTTAACAATGAGCAGTTCTTC
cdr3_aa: CASSLALGGPFNNEQFF

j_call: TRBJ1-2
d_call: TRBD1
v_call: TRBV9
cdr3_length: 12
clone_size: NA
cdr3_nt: TGTGCCAGCGGGGACAGGGTCGGTGGCTACACCTTC
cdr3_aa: CASGDRVGGYTF

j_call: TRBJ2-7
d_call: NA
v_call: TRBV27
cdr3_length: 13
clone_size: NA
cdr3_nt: TGTGCCAGCAGTTTTTCCGCCAGCTACGAGCAGTACTTC
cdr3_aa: CASSFSASYEQYF

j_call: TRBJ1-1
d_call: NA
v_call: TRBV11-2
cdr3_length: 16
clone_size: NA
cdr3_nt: TGTGCCAGCAGCGAGCTACAGGGTCGGGGGAACACTGAAGCTTTCTTT
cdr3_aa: CASSELQGRGNTEAFF

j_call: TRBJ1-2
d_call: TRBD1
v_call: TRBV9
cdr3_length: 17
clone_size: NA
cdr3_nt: TGTGCCAGCAGCGTAAACAGGGGATTCCAAACCCCCCATGGCTACACCTTC
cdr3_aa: CASSVNRGFQTPHGYTF

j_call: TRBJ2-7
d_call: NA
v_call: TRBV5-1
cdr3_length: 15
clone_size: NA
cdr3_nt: TGCGCCAGCAGCGGAGACGGAGAGCCCTACTACGAGCAGTACTTC
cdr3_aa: CASSGDGEPYYEQYF

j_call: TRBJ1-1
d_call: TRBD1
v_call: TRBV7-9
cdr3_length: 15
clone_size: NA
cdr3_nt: TGTGCCAGCAGCTCAAGGGACAGGGCGAACACTGAAGCTTTCTTT
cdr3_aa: CASSSRDRANTEAFF

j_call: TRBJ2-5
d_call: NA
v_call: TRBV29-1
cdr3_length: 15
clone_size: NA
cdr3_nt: TGCAGCGTTGGGGGTGGGGTTTACTACCAAGAGACCCAGTACTTC
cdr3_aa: CSVGGGVYYQETQYF

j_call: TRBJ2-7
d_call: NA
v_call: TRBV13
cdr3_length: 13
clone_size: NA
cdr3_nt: TGTGCCAGCAGCTCCGGAAACTACTACGAGCAGTACTTC
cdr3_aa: CASSSGNYYEQYF

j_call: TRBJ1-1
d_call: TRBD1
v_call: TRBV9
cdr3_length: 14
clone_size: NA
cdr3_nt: TGTGCCAGCAGCCTCGGGACAGCAAACACTGAAGCTTTCTTT
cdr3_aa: CASSLGTANTEAFF

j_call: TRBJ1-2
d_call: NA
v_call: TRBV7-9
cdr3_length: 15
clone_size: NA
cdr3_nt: TGTGCCAGCAGCCCGGACAGATTCCTTTTCTATGGCTACACCTTC
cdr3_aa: CASSPDRFLFYGYTF

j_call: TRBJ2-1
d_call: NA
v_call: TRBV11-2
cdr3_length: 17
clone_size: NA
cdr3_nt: TGTGCCAGCAGCTTATGGTCCAACCCTTCTATGGTGAATGAGCAGTTCTTC
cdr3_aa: CASSLWSNPSMVNEQFF

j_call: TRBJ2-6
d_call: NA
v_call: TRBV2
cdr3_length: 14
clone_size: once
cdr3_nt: TGTGCCAGCCATAGTGGAACTGGGGCCAACGTCCTGACTTTC
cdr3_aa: CASHSGTGANVLTF

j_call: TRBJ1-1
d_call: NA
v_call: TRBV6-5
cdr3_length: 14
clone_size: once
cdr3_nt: TGTGCCAGCAGGGGGGAGGGATGGAGTACTGAAGCTTTCTTT
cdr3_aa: CASRGEGWSTEAFF

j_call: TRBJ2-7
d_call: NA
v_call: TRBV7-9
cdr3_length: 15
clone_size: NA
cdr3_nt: TGTGCCAGCAGCCCGCAGGACATGGAGGGCGTCGAGCAGTACTTC
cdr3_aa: CASSPQDMEGVEQYF

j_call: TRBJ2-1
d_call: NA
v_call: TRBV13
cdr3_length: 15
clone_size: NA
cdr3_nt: TGTGCCAGCAGCTTAGTAGGGCAGGGTTACAATGAGCAGTTCTTC
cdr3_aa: CASSLVGQGYNEQFF

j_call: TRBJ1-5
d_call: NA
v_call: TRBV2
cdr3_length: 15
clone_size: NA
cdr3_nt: TGTGCCAGCAGTGACCCCAGACTGGACAATCAGCCCCAGCATTTT
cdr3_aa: CASSDPRLDNQPQHF

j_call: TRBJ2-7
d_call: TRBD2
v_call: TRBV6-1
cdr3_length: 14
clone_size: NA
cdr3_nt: TGTGCCAGCAGTGAAGCCCCGGGGGGCTACGAGCAGTACTTC
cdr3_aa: CASSEAPGGYEQYF

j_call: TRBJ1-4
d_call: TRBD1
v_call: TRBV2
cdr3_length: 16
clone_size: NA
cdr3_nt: TGTGCCAGCAGTGAGGGGGACTGGGACAGTAATGAAAAACTGTTTTTT
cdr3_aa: CASSEGDWDSNEKLFF

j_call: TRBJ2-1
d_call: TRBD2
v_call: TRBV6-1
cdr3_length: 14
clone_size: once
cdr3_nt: TGTGCCAGCAGTGAACTAGCGGGAGGGGATGAGCAGTTCTTC
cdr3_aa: CASSELAGGDEQFF

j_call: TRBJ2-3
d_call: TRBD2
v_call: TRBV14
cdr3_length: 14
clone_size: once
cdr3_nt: TGTGCCAGCAACCTAGCGGGTCTCACAGATACGCAGTATTTT
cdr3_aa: CASNLAGLTDTQYF

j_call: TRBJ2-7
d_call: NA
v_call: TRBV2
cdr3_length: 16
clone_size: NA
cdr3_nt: TGTGCCAGCAGTTCTTTTACAGGGTTTCGGGCCTACGAGCAGTACTTC
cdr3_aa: CASSSFTGFRAYEQYF

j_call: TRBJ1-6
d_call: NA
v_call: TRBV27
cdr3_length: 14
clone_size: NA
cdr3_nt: TGTGCCAGCAGTTCAACCTCCTCCCACTCACCCCTCCACTTT
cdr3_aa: CASSSTSSHSPLHF

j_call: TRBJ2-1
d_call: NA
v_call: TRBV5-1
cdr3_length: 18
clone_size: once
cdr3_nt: TGCGCCAGCAGCTTGTCCGCCCTCCGGGGAGGCCCGTACAATGAGCAGTTCTTC
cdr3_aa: CASSLSALRGGPYNEQFF

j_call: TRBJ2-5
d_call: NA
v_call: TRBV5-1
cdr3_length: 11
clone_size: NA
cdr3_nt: TGCGCCAGCAGCACCAAGGAGACCCAGTACTTC
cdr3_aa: CASSTKETQYF

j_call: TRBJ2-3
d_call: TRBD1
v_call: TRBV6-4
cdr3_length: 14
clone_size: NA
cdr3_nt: TGTGCCAGCAGTCGGACAGGGATCACAGATACGCAGTATTTT
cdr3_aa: CASSRTGITDTQYF

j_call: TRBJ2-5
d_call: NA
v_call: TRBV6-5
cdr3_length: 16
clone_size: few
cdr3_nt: TGTGCCAGCAGTTATAGCCAGGGCACCAAGAGAGAGACCCAGTACTTC
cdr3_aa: CASSYSQGTKRETQYF

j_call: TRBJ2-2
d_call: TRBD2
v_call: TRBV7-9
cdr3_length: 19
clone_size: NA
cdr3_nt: TGTGCCAGCAGCTCCCCGAAGGGTAGCGGGAGGTCGAACACCGGGGAGCTGTTTTTT
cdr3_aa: CASSSPKGSGRSNTGELFF

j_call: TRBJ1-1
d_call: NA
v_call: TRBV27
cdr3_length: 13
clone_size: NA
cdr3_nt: TGTGCCAGCAGTTCTGACATGAACACTGAAGCTTTCTTT
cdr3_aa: CASSSDMNTEAFF

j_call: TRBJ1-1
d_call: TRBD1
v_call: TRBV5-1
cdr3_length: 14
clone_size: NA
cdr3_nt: TGCGCCAGCAGCTATGGACAGGGGAACACTGAAGCTTTCTTT
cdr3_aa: CASSYGQGNTEAFF

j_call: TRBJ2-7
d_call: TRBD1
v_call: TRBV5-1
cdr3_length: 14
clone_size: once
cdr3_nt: TGCGCCAGCAGCTTGGAGACAGGGCACTACGAGCAGTACTTC
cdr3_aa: CASSLETGHYEQYF

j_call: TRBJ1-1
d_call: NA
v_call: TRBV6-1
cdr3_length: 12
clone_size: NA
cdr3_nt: TGTGCCAGCCCATACGCTCTGGATGAAGCTTTCTTT
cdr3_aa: CASPYALDEAFF

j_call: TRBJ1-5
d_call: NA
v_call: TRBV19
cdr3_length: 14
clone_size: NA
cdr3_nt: TGTGCCAGTAGTATATGGCAGGAGAATCAGCCCCAGCATTTT
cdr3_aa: CASSIWQENQPQHF

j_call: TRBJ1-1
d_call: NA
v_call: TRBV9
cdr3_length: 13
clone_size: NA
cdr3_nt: TGTGCCAGCAGCGTCTCGGGAGCCACTGAAGCTTTCTTT
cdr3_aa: CASSVSGATEAFF

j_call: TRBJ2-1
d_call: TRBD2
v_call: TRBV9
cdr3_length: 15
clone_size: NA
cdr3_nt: TGTGCCAGCAGCTTAACTAGCGGGGGTTACAATGAGCAGTTCTTC
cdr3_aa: CASSLTSGGYNEQFF

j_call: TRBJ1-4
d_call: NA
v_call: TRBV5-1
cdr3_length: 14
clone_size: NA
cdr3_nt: TGCGCCAGCAGCTCAAACAGGGTCGGAGAAAAACTGTTTTTT
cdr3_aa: CASSSNRVGEKLFF

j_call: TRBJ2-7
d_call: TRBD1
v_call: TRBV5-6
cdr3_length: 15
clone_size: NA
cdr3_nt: TGTGCCAGCAGCTTGCTCTTAACAGGGGGCTACGAGCAGTACTTC
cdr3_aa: CASSLLLTGGYEQYF

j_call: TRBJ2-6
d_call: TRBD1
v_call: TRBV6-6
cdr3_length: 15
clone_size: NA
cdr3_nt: TGTGCCGGGGGACAGGGGGCGTTTGGGGCCAACGTCCTGACTTTC
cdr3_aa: CAGGQGAFGANVLTF

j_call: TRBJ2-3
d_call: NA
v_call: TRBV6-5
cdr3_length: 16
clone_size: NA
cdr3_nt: TGTGCCAGCAGTTACTCGAGCCAGGAACTCACAGATACGCAGTATTTT
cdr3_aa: CASSYSSQELTDTQYF

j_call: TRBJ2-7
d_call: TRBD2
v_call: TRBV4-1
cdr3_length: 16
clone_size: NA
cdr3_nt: TGCGCCAGCAGCCAAGATCTCCCCCGGGGGGGCCACGAGCAGTACTTC
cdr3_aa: CASSQDLPRGGHEQYF

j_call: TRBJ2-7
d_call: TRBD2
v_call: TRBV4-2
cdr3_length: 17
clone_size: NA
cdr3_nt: TGTGCCAGCAGCCAAGATGAAGGACTAGCGGAATCCTACGAGCAGTACTTC
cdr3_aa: CASSQDEGLAESYEQYF

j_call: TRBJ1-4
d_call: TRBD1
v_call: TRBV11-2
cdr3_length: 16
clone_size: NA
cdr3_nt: TGTGCCAGCAGCACCGATAGGGCCAGGGGGCGTGAAAAACTGTTTTTT
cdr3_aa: CASSTDRARGREKLFF

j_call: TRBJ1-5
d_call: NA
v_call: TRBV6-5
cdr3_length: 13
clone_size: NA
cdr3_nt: TGTGCCAGCAGTTATGAGGGCGGGCAGCCCCAGCATTTT
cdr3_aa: CASSYEGGQPQHF

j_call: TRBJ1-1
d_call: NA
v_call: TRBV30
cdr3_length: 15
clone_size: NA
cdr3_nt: TGTGCCTGGAGTGTCAAGGCAGGGAGGTCCACTGAAGCTTTCTTT
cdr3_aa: CAWSVKAGRSTEAFF

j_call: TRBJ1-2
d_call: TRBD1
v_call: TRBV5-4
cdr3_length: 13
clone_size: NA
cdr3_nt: TGTGCCAGCAGACGGACAGGGGGGGATGGCTACACCTTC
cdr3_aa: CASRRTGGDGYTF

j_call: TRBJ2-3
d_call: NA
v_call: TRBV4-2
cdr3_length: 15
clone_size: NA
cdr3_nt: TGTGCCAGCAGCCTGTCTAGCGCGATCACAGATACGCAGTATTTT
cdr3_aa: CASSLSSAITDTQYF

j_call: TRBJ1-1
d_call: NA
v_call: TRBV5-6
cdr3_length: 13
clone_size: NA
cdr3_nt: TGTGCCAGCAGCTCTACGGACCGTGTTGAAGCTTTCTTT
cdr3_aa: CASSSTDRVEAFF

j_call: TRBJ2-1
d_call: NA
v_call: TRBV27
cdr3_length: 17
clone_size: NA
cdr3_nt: TGTGCCAGCAGTTTATCCCTCACGGGACTCCTGGTGAATGAGCAGTTCTTC
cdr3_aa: CASSLSLTGLLVNEQFF

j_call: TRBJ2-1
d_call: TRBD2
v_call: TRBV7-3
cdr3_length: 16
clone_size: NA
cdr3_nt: TGTGCCAGCAGCTTTTTTATTAGCGGGTCGAACAATGAGCAGTTCTTC
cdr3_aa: CASSFFISGSNNEQFF

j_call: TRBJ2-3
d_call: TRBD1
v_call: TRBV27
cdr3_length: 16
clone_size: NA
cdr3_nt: TGTGCCAGCAGTGGCCTCAGGGGGCGAGGGCCAGATACGCAGTATTTT
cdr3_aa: CASSGLRGRGPDTQYF

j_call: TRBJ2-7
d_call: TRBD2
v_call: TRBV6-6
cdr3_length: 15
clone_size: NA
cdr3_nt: TGTGCCAGCAGTTACGGGGCGGGGGGCACGTACGAGCAGTACTTC
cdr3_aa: CASSYGAGGTYEQYF

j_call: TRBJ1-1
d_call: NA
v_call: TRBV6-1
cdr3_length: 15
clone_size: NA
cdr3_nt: TGTGCCAGCAGCCCAAGGGTGGGCCCAGGGACTGAAGCTTTCTTT
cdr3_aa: CASSPRVGPGTEAFF

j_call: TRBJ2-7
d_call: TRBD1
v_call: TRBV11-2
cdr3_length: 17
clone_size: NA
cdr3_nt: TGTGCCAGCAGCTACGAGGGGACAGGGTCAGAACAGGACGAGCAGTACTTC
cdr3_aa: CASSYEGTGSEQDEQYF

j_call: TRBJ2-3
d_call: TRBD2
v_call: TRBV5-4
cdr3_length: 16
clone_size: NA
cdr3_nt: TGTGCCAGCAGCTTGGAACCGGGACTAGGTTTTGTAGCGCAGTATTTT
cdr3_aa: CASSLEPGLGFVAQYF

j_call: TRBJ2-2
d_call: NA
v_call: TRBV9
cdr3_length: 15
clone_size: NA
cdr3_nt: TGTGCCAGCAGCTTCAAGATTCAGGGTACCGGGGAGCTGTTTTTT
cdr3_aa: CASSFKIQGTGELFF